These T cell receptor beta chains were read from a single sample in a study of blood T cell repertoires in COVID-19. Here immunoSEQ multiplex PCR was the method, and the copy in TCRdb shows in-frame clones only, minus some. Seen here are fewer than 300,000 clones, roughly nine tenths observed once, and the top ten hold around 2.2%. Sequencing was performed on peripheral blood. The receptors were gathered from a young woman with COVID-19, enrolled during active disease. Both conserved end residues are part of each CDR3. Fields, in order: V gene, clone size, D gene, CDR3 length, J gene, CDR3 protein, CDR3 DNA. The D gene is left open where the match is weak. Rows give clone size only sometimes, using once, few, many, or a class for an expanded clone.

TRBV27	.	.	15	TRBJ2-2	CASSLSRPTAGELFF	TGTGCCAGCAGTTTGTCTAGACCAACCGCCGGGGAGCTGTTTTTT
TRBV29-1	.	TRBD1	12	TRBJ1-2	CSTGQGNYGYTF	TGCAGCACTGGACAGGGGAACTATGGCTACACCTTC
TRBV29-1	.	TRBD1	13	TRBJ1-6	CSVGTGGNSPLHF	TGCAGCGTTGGGACAGGGGGGAATTCACCCCTCCACTTT
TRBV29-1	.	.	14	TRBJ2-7	CSVEMQGSTDEQYF	TGCAGCGTTGAAATGCAGGGCTCGACGGACGAGCAGTACTTC
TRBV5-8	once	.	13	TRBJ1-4	CASSLNGNEKLFF	TGTGCCAGCAGCTTGAACGGGAATGAAAAACTGTTTTTT
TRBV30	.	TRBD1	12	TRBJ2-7	CAWRGQGDEQYF	TGTGCCTGGAGGGGACAGGGGGACGAGCAGTACTTC
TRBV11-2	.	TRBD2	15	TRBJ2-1	CASSLARAGRNEQFF	TGTGCCAGCAGCTTAGCTCGAGCGGGAAGGAATGAGCAGTTCTTC
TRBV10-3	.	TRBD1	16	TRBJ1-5	CAISEPGQGGNQPQHF	TGTGCCATCAGTGAGCCGGGACAGGGGGGCAATCAGCCCCAGCATTTT
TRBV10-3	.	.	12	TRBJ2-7	CATSGQSHEQYF	TGTGCCACTTCTGGACAGTCTCACGAGCAGTACTTC
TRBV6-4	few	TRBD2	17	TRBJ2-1	CASNPRLAVSSYNEQFF	TGTGCCAGCAATCCAAGACTAGCGGTGAGCTCCTACAATGAGCAGTTCTTC
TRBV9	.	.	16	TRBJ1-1	CASSTQPTGGNTEAFF	TGTGCCAGCAGCACTCAACCGACTGGAGGCAACACTGAAGCTTTCTTT